Reported below is one TCR beta chain. Its matching antigen is unknown. The same CDR3 is also encoded by other DNA sequences in this sample. The table came from immunoSEQ multiplex PCR; TCRdb's copy has only in-frame clones and leaves some out. The table includes some 60,000 clones, roughly four fifths detected once. The time point denotes: week 35, safety follow-up. Each dose delivered 300 ug of mutant IDH1 20-mer peptide subcutaneously with imiquimod. The data are from a study of a mutant IDH1 vaccine in newly diagnosed glioma. Overall study: In some groups vaccination began 4-6 weeks post-radiotherapy; others received it with temozolomide. Of the patients given treatment, 62.5% were male and approximately 38% were female, and a mean age of around 38 years was recorded.

Study results and limitations: A vaccine-induced immune response developed in roughly 95% of the patients.

This CDR3 has 11 amino acids. Trimming took off 0 bases at V and 6 bases at J, with 3 bases between the two ends. The germline CDR1 and CDR2 sequences are MNHEY and SVGAGI. Here the sequenced sample was PBMCs, taken from a glioma patient whose treatment included an IDH1 peptide vaccine. The origin of this receptor is a man aged 35 to 55 with glioma. The chain has TRBV6-5 and TRBJ2-7; D gene unclear. CDR3 protein: CASSYSGEQYF. CDR3 bases: TGTGCCAGCAGTTACTCGGGCGAGCAGTACTTC.